This TCR beta chain came from a study of tumor and adjacent non-tumor tissue in lung cancer (dated by TCRdb to 2017 to 2018). With respect to the entire study: By cancer type, the cohort comprised eleven to twelve adenocarcinoma patients, 2 squamous cell carcinoma patients and 1 small cell lung cancer patient. The 15 or so patients were aged roughly 31 to 80 years, included 10 men and 5 women, and had TNM stage I to III disease. In total, sequencing yielded 125,075,908 productive TCRbeta reads, which works out to an average of around 4.2 million reads per sample. Using bulk TCRbeta repertoires from roughly 14 lung cancer patients, the study set lung tumor tissue side by side with matched distant non-tumor lung tissue. For each patient, one tumor sample and one normal lung sample were taken, giving about 29 paired specimens that underwent TCRbeta CDR3 sequencing.

Bulk unsorted tissue served as the source for RNA extraction, and RNA quality was assessed using a NanoDrop ND-1000 and an Agilent 2100. Newly diagnosed lung cancer patients without prior chemotherapy who had been admitted for thoracic surgery in China between August and November 2014 were enrolled as donors. The study excluded patients who had received radiotherapy or chemotherapy before or who had another cancer at the same time. Pieces of surgical tissue measuring 1-2 cm3 were kept in RNAlater solution and held at -80 degrees C until needed. Overall study results and their limits: Because peripheral blood was not sequenced, blood TCRbeta repertoires in the lung cancer patients of the study were not examined. Younger patients had significantly higher TCR diversity, and higher tumor TCR diversity was associated with shorter overall and disease-free survival. Tumor tissue showed significantly greater TCR diversity (inverse Simpson) than normal lung tissue (approximately 430 vs 150, P = 0.0075, Mann-Whitney U test). A significantly larger cumulative share of the repertoire was made up by the top 100 clones in normal lung than in tumor tissue. Neither the sequencing platform nor unique molecular identifiers are named or mentioned anywhere in the methods. Only roughly 16 patients were in the cohort, and the authors stated that larger samples and more detailed clinical data are needed.

The sample holds many counts of this clonotype. The specificity of this receptor is unknown. No per-base quality is available; no much larger clone lies one base away. Library prep was done by multiplex PCR. Data came from an Illumina HiSeq 2500. Following protocols modified from ARM-PCR, the researchers constructed TCRbeta libraries through three rounds of nested PCR with primers (Table S4). Before sequencing, PCR products in the 200-500 bp range were cut out of the gel and cleaned up using the QIAquick gel extraction kit. Regarding the original processing steps: Trimmomatic was used to clean the reads, FLASH was used to merge the reads into complete CDR3 sequences, and MiTCR was used to assign the reads to V(D)J germline segments. Clonal diversity was calculated as the inverse Simpson's index using VDJtools. A read counted as productive if the sequence was in-frame and lacked a premature stop codon. Using fastp trimming at Q25 and MiXCR clonotype assembly, TCRdb reanalyzed the public sequencing data and kept in-frame beta chains. CDR3 protein sequences are deduplicated, and each keeps its most common genes and DNA. TCRdb's processing, not the authors', yielded these V and J calls. Across this sample there are around 71,000 distinct CDR3 sequences, with over 60% seen only once. The ten biggest clones cover about 9.5% of the sample.

In the germline V gene (reference sequence), CDR1 corresponds to SEHNR and CDR2 to FQNEAQ. The junction carries 15 bases between V and J, which are trimmed by 0 bases and 1 base respectively. The CDR3 starts with the cysteine, ends with the phenylalanine, and has 17 residues. Only CDR3 DNA is held: 51 bases, read in frame from base 1. The chain links TRBV7-9 with TRBJ1-2, with TRBD1 tentatively as D gene (6 bases match). This sequence originates from a woman between 40 and 50 years old with non-small cell lung cancer. Sequenced material: lung tumor tissue. This receptor carries the CDR3 CASSLAIAGVDNYGYTF. The sequenced DNA: TGTGCCAGCAGCTTAGCGATTGCAGGGGTGGATAACTATGGCTACACCTTC.